The 3 T cell receptor beta chains listed next were all sequenced from one sample in a study of shared clonotypes between healthy human individuals. Measured with immunoSEQ multiplex PCR; TCRdb has only the in-frame clones, and not every one. Altogether about 2 million clones are present, about 95% being singletons, with the ten largest covering roughly 1%. The naive CD8 subset, CD45RO-negative cells positively selected for CCR7, excluded terminally differentiated effector memory CD45RA+ cells. The source material was naive CD8+ T cells sorted from blood. Receptors were obtained from a man between 18 and 35 years old in good health.

This rearrangement joins TRBV4-1 to TRBJ2-3, with D unresolved. The CDR3 is 14 residues long. Germline CDR1 MGHRA, CDR2 YSYEKL. The V and J ends lost 4 bases and 0 bases respectively, with 8 bases between them. The CDR3 region has the DNA TGCGCCAGCAGCCCAATCGACAGCACAGATACGCAGTATTTT. It codes for CASSPIDSTDTQYF.

Turning to this clone: The same CDR3 also results from other DNA sequences found in this sample. The chain has TRBV11-2 and TRBJ2-3; D is undetermined. From germline, CDR1 is SGHAT and CDR2 FQNNGV. V was trimmed by 0 bases and J by 3 bases, leaving 4 bases between them. The CDR3 consists of 13 residues. The CDR3 nucleotides are TGTGCCAGCAGCTTAGACTCAACAGATACGCAGTATTTT. This encodes CASSLDSTDTQYF.

The V and J genes are TRBV30 and TRBJ2-5; 10 bases agree with TRBD1. Germline V CDR1 and CDR2: GTSNPN, SVGIG (reference sequence). This CDR3 is built from 14 residues. The junction had 7 bases not matched to a gene; V was cut back by 4 bases and J by 5 bases. Written as DNA, the CDR3 is TGTGCCTGGACCTCGGGACAGGGGCCCGAGACCCAGTACTTC. Its translation is CAWTSGQGPETQYF.